These 14 T cell receptor beta chains originate from one sample sequenced in a study of T cell repertoires in cytomegalovirus infection (dated by TCRdb to between 2017 and 2020). TCRdb records Illumina HiSeq 1500 as the sequencer. Starting from the raw public reads, TCRdb applied fastp trimming at Q25, assembled clones with MiXCR and retained in-frame beta chains. Each entry is one CDR3 protein sequence, shown with its most common DNA and genes. A total of nearly 450,000 distinct CDR3 sequences appear in this sample, roughly 30% of them only once. In total, the top ten clones hold about an eighth of the sample. Specimen: PBMCs. The origin of the receptors is a human donor in good health (CMV status not recorded). Some clones in this sample may be carry-over from other donors' samples.

The table lists this clonotype with many counts. The V call is TRBV7-2, the J call TRBJ1-5; weak D call: TRBD1 (6 bases). From germline, CDR1 is SGHTA and CDR2 FQGNSA. The V and J ends lost 5 bases and 4 bases respectively, with 15 bases between them. This CDR3 has 15 residues. CDR3: CASSTWTEPNQPQHF. CDR3 DNA: TGTGCCAGCAGCACATGGACAGAGCCTAATCAGCCCCAGCATTTT.

In the case of this clonotype: Sequence at one end of the junction differs from germline and may be a read error. The V and J genes are TRBV6-2 or TRBV6-3 and TRBJ2-3; D is perhaps TRBD1 (5 bases). Germline V gives CDR1 MNHEY, CDR2 SVGEGT. The length of the CDR3 is 13 residues. The CDR3 sequence: CAGRYRHTDTQYF. The DNA of the CDR3 is TGTGCCGGCAGGTACAGGCACACAGATACGCAGTATTTT.

The V gene is TRBV25-1, the J gene TRBJ1-6, with 8 bases aligning to TRBD1. Unmatched junction bases numbered 9, after V lost 8 bases and J lost 6 bases. There are 15 residues in the CDR3. Germline CDR1 reads MGHDK; CDR2 reads SYGVNS. CDR3 DNA: TGTGCCAGCCGGCCTGTTGGACAGGGTAATTCACCCCTCCACTTT. Its translation is CASRPVGQGNSPLHF.

In this sample, this clonotype turned up many times. The chain combines TRBV7-8 with TRBJ2-5; D may be TRBD1 (5 bases). V lost 4 bases to trimming and J lost 0 bases, with 12 bases between them. This CDR3 has 15 amino acids. Germline V CDR1 and CDR2: SGHVS, FQNEAQ. The DNA for the CDR3 is TGTGCCAGCAGCTCACAGGTTCTGGACCAAGAGACCCAGTACTTC. It encodes CASSSQVLDQETQYF.

In this sample, this clonotype turned up many times. The chain combines TRBV28 with TRBJ1-5; the match to TRBD1 covers 9 bases. Germline V gives CDR1 MDHEN, CDR2 SYDVKM. The CDR3 covers 15 residues. Unmatched junction bases numbered 12, after V lost 9 bases and J lost 6 bases. CDR3 bases: TGTGCCAGTAGCCCGGGCGGGACAGGGATTCAGCCCCAGCATTTT. Translating it yields CASSPGGTGIQPQHF.

The chain combines TRBV23-1 with TRBJ2-1; 12 bases align to TRBD1. TRBV23-1 is flagged as an ORF with uncertain function. With 3 bases clipped from V and 12 bases from J, the junction kept 15 bases outside the gene matches. The CDR3 contains 17 residues. The DNA of the CDR3 is TGCGCCAGCAGTCAGGACGGGGGACAGGGGGCGCAGAGGTTGCAGTTCTTC. Translated, it gives CASSQDGGQGAQRLQFF.

As for this clonotype: A single base separates this from a much larger clone, so it may be a read error. This chain joins TRBV7-2 and TRBJ2-7; TRBD1 aligns across 8 bases. Germline loops: CDR1 SGHTA, CDR2 FQGNSA. This CDR3 comprises 13 residues. The CDR3 region has the DNA TGTGCCAGCAGCACGGACAGGGAATACGATCAGTACTTC. Residues: CASSTDREYDQYF.

V gene TRBV5-4 combines with J gene TRBJ2-5; 7 bases agree with TRBD1. This CDR3 spans 14 amino acids. Trimming removed 3 bases from V and 7 bases from J; junction bases left unmatched: 9. CDR1 SGHNT and CDR2 YYREEE come from the germline V gene (reference sequence). The CDR3 loop reads CASSSDRLGVTQYF. CDR3 sequence (DNA): TGTGCCAGCAGCTCGGACAGGCTTGGGGTGACCCAGTACTTC.

The chain uses TRBV7-9 and TRBJ1-2; 9 bases are shared with TRBD1. V trimming: 5 bases; J trimming: 7 bases; junction bases outside the gene matches: 11. CDR3 length: 15 residues. Germline V gene lookup returns CDR1 SEHNR and CDR2 FQNEAQ (reference sequence). The CDR3 DNA sequence: TGTGCCAGCAGCCATCTCCCGGGACAGGGTGCTGGCTACACCTTC. This sequence encodes CASSHLPGQGAGYTF.

V usage is TRBV7-2 and J usage is TRBJ2-1, with D unresolved. The V gene lost 5 bases and the J gene lost 3 bases, with 8 bases spanning the gap. Germline assignment: CDR1 SGHTA and CDR2 FQGNSA. The CDR3 is 13 amino acids. The CDR3 loop reads CASSPTGYNEQFF. CDR3 sequence (DNA): TGTGCCAGCAGCCCGACGGGCTACAATGAGCAGTTCTTC. The entire variable domain, with the rest obtained from reference TRBV7-2 and TRBJ2-1, is as follows: GAGVSQSPSNKVTEKGKDVELRCDPISGHTALYWYRQSLGQGLEFLIYFQGNSAPDKSGLPSDRFSAERTGGSVSTLTIQRTQQEDSAVYLCASSPTGYNEQFFGPGTRLTVL.

The chain employs TRBV20-1 and TRBJ2-3; 7 bases map to TRBD1. Germline trimming cut 8 bases from V and 3 bases from J; bases unmatched to any gene: 11. Germline V gene data show CDR1 as DFQATT and CDR2 as SNEGSKA (reference sequence). This CDR3 is 14 amino acids long. CDR3 sequence: CSTYAQGRTDTQYF. DNA for the CDR3: TGCAGTACCTACGCACAGGGGAGAACAGATACGCAGTATTTT.

Of note for this clonotype: The junction and the germline gene differ at one end; a read error may be behind it. This rearrangement joins TRBV7-2 to TRBJ1-4; possible D gene TRBD1, 5 bases. Germline V gene lookup returns CDR1 SGHTA and CDR2 FQGNSA. CDR3 length: 15 amino acids. The CDR3 loop is CASSAGRGSNEKLFF. CDR3 in DNA: TGTGCCAGCAGCGCGGGACGGGGAAGTAATGAGAAACTGTTTTTT.

The chain is built from TRBV2 and TRBJ2-1, with 8 bases identical to TRBD2. This CDR3 has 16 residues. In germline, CDR1 is SNHLY, CDR2 FYNNEI. V shed 6 bases, J shed 0 bases, and the junction held 7 bases outside the gene matches. CDR3 residues: CASRVLAGSSYNEQFF. The CDR3, as DNA: TGTGCCAGCAGGGTTTTAGCGGGAAGCTCCTACAATGAGCAGTTCTTC.

The chain combines TRBV6-2 or TRBV6-3 with TRBJ1-5, with unresolved D. Germline assignment: CDR1 MNHEY and CDR2 SVGEGT. This CDR3 comprises 15 residues. Deletions cut 6 bases from V and 0 bases from J, with 12 bases between. The CDR3 region has the DNA TGTGCCAGCAGACGCTCCCTCTATAGCAATCAGCCCCAGCATTTT. Its translation: CASRRSLYSNQPQHF.